This T cell receptor (beta chain) was captured by sequencing in a study of pediatric ulcerative colitis. During colonoscopy, one to two rectal pinch biopsies were collected. Here immunoSEQ multiplex PCR was the method, and the copy in TCRdb shows in-frame clones only, minus some. The sample has roughly 18,000 clones, roughly 74% seen once; the top ten hold approximately 7%. Trimming took 4 bases from V and 0 from J, leaving 17 bases between them. The CDR3 contains 17 residues. CDR1 is SGHTS and CDR2 is YDEGEE in the germline V gene. Study-wide results and caveats: Compared with controls, ulcerative colitis showed greater blood-rectum clone sharing.

Points on this clone: Antigen unknown.

This sequence originates from a boy between 10 and 17 years old with moderate ulcerative colitis. The sample comprised gut tissue. V gene TRBV5-8 combines with J gene TRBJ1-5; tentative D call: TRBD1 (6 bases). The CDR3: CASSPDTGGPSNQPQHF. As DNA, the CDR3 is TGTGCCAGCAGCCCGGATACGGGGGGCCCTAGCAATCAGCCCCAGCATTTT. The full variable domain, with the rest looked up from reference TRBV5-8 and TRBJ1-5, is EAGVTQSPTHLIKTRGQQATLRCSPISGHTSVYWYQQALGLGLQFLLWYDEGEERNRGNFPPRFSGRQFPNYSSELNVNALELEDSALYLCASSPDTGGPSNQPQHFGDGTRLSIL.